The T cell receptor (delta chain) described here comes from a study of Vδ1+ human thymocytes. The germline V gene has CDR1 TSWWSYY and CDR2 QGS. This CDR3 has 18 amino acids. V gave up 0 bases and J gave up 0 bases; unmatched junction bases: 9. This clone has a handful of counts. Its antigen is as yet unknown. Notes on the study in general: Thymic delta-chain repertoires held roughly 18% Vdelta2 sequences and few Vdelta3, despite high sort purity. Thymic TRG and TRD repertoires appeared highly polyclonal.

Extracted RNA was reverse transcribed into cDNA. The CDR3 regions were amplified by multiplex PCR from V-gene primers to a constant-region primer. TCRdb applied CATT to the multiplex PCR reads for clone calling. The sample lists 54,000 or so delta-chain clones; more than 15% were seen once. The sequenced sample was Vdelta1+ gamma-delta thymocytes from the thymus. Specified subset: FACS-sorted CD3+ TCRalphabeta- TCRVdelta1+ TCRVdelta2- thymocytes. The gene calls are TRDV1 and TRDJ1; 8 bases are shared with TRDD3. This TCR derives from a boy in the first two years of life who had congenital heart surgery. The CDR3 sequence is CALGELQYWGLDTDKLIF. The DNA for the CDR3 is TGTGCTCTTGGGGAACTTCAGTACTGGGGGTTGGACACCGATAAACTCATCTTT.